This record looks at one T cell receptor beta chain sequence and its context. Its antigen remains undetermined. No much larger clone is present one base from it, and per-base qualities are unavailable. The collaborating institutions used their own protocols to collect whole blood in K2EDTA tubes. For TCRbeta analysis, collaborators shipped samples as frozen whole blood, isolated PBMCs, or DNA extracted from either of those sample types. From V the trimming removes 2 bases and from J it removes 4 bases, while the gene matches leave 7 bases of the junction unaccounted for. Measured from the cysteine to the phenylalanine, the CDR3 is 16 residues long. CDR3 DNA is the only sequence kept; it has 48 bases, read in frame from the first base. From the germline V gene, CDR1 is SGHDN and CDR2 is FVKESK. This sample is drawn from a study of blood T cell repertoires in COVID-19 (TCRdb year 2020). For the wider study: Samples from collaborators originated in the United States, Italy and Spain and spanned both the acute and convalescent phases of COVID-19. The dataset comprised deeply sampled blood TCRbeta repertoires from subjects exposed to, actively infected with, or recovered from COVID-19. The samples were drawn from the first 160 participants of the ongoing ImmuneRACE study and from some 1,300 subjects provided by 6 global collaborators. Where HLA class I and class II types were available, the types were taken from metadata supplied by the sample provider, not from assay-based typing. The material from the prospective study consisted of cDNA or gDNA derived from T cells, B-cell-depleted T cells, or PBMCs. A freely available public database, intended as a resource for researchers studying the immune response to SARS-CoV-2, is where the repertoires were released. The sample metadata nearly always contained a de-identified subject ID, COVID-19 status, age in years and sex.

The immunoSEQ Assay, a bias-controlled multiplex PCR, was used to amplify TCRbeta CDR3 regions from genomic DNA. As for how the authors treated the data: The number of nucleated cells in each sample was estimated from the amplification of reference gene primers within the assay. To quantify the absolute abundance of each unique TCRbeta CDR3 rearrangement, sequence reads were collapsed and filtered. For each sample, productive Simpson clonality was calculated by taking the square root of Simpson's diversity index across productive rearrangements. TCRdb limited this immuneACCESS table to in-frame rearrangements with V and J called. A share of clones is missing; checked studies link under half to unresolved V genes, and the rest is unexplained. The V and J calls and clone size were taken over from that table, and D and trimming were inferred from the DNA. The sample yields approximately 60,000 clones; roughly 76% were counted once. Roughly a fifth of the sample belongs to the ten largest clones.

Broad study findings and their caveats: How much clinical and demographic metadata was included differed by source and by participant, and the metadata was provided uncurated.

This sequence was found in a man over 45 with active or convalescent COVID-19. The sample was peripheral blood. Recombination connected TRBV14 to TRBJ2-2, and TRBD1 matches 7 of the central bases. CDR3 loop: CASSQRGGRGTGELFF. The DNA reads TGTGCCAGCAGCCAACGAGGGGGCCGGGGCACCGGGGAGCTGTTTTTT.